This T cell receptor beta chain was sequenced in a study of blood T cell repertoires in COVID-19. The CDR3 is 14 amino acids. Germline trimming cut 5 bases from V and 0 bases from J; bases unmatched to any gene: 4. Germline-derived CDR1 and CDR2 are SQVTM and ANQGSEA. Profiled with immunoSEQ multiplex PCR; TCRdb holds only in-frame clones, not every one. The sample records 150,000 to 200,000 clones, 85% to 90% being singletons. The chain has TRBV29-1 and TRBJ2-1, with 7 bases aligning to TRBD1. The specimen was peripheral blood. The source is a woman aged 80 or over in a cohort sampled during active or convalescent COVID-19. The CDR3, as DNA: TGCAGCGTTTTCGACAGGGACTCCTACAATGAGCAGTTCTTC. As protein: CSVFDRDSYNEQFF.